This T cell receptor (beta chain) was observed in a study of shared clonotypes between healthy human individuals (dated by TCRdb to the early 2020s). Notes on the research overall: The cohort comprised a couple of women and a few men aged 18 to 49 years. For each donor, CD4 naive and CD4 memory were each run on three plates, CD8 naive on two plates, and CD8 memory on one plate. To estimate repertoire size and how much clonotypes are shared between individuals, the study performed deep sequencing of blood TCR repertoires from five healthy adults. To increase sequencing depth and limit assay-specific biases, TCR repertoire library preparation and sequencing were carried out by different laboratories using diverse techniques. Per donor, leukapheresis produced somewhere between about 0.94 and 9 billion PBMCs.

CD8 naive samples were obtained by positive selection for CCR7 among CD45RO-negative cells, yielding a CD45RA+CCR7+ population from which TemRA cells were excluded. The donors were healthy, HIV-negative adults who had no recently reported acute infections or vaccinations. Every donor was a Caucasian adult residing in Nashville, Tennessee, USA. After blood collection by leukapheresis, PBMCs were isolated using Ficoll-Histopaque density gradient centrifugation and then cryopreserved in the vapor phase of liquid nitrogen. Analytical flow cytometry was used to check the purity and quantity of each magnetically sorted T cell population. From each sorted fraction, genomic DNA was isolated and quantified by UV absorbance on a Nanodrop 2000c. TCR CDR3 regions were amplified from genomic DNA by multiplex PCR using the deep immunoSEQ assay. For each cell subset, the extracted genomic DNA was distributed evenly across all wells of several immunoSEQ 96-well plates, and each plate served as one replicate. For sorted subsets, each replicate PCR was loaded with 150 to 250 ng genomic DNA, equivalent to approximately 27,000 T cell genomes. Purified libraries were quantified with a Qubit 3.0 fluorometer, sized on a Bioanalyzer 2100, and re-quantified with the KAPA Library Quantification kit. Every immunoSEQ 96-well plate was sequenced on a separate single-read 150-cycle Illumina NextSeq 550 flow cell. Under the source paper's analysis protocol: The immunoSEQ output contained only junctional sequences without quality scores, so filtering could not match that applied to full-length reads. Sequences were annotated with PyIR, a Python wrapper for IgBLAST v1.9, and V/J genes and CDR3 were assigned using IMGT germline references. Any read was removed if the V/J assignment was weak (E-value above 1e-6), the CDR3 was missing, or the read contained stop codons, out-of-frame junctions, or ambiguous translated residues. A V3J clonotype was defined by an identical inferred V gene, J gene, and CDR3 amino acid sequence. Percentage overlap between repertoires was computed as shared unique clonotypes divided by the size of the smaller repertoire. Richness of each repertoire was evaluated using RTK rarefaction, the Chao1 estimator, and Recon v2.1 estimates of unobserved clonotypes. Generation probabilities were computed with OLGA for all TCRbeta clonotypes obtained by the gDNA method from four donors. Imported from immuneACCESS, the table was reduced by TCRdb to in-frame sequences with V and J called. These copies leave out some clones; in studies compared against another copy, an unresolved V gene accounts for under half, and the cause of the remainder is not known. V, J and clone size are those of that table, while D and trimming were read from the DNA. In all, the sample holds 550,000 to 750,000 clones, and approximately 90% of those were seen once. The top ten clonotypes cover 24% of the sample.

Overall study outcomes, separate from this receptor: Sampling was restricted to blood, and TCR repertoires in tissue are likely to differ from TCR repertoires in blood. Naive subsets generally had larger estimated clonotype richness than memory subsets. Across four donors, about 5% of naive CD4, approximately 3.5% of naive CD8, about 2.3% of memory CD4, and around 0.4% of memory CD8 clonotypes were shared. Incomplete sequencing was indicated by rarefaction of sorted-subset datasets, despite the large sequencing depth. Because the study included a small number of donors, the genetic and exposure-history diversity represented was limited. Compared with non-shared clonotypes, the clonotypes found in all four sorted-subset donors had higher generation probabilities. Pairwise subsampling led to the expectation that sequencing depth would affect the degree of clonotype sharing among donors.

Details on this clone: The antigen it binds to is not known. Base qualities are not provided; no much larger clone lies one nucleotide away. At the DNA level, this CDR3 is encoded by other sequences in the same sample as well.

The CDR3 holds 12 amino acids from the cysteine to the phenylalanine. Only CDR3 DNA remains: 36 bases, in frame from the first base. Trimming takes 5 bases from V and 0 bases from J, and the germline ends sit 5 bases apart. The CDR1 and CDR2 encoded by the germline V gene are SGHRS and YFSETQ. The sequence joins TRBV5-1 to TRBJ1-1, with no D gene named confidently. The TCR sequence derives from a man aged 30 to 39 in good health. The sequencing input was naive CD8+ T cells sorted from blood. The cell subset or site tag for this specimen amounts to: CD45RA+CCR7+. The DNA sequence reads TGCGCCAGCAGAGAGTTGAACACTGAAGCTTTCTTT. It codes for CASRELNTEAFF.